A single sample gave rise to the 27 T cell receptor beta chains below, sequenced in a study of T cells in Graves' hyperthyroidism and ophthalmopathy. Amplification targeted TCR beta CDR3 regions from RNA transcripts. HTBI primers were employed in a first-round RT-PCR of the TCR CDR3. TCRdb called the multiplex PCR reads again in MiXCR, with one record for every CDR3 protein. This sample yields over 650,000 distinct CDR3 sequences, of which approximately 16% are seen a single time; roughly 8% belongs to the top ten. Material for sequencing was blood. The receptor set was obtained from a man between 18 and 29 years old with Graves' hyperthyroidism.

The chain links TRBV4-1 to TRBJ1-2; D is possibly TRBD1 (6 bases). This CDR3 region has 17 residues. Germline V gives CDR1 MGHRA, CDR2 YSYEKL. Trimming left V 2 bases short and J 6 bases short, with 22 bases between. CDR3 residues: CASSQYPVRGFGDGYTF. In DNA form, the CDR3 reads TGCGCCAGCAGCCAATATCCTGTAAGGGGGTTTGGGGATGGCTACACCTTC.

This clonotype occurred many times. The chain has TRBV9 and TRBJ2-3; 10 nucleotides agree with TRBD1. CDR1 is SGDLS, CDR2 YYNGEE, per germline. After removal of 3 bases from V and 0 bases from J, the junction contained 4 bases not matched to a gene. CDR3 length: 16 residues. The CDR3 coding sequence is TGTGCCAGCAGCGCGACAGGGGGCGGGAGCACAGATACGCAGTATTTT. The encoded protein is CASSATGGGSTDTQYF.

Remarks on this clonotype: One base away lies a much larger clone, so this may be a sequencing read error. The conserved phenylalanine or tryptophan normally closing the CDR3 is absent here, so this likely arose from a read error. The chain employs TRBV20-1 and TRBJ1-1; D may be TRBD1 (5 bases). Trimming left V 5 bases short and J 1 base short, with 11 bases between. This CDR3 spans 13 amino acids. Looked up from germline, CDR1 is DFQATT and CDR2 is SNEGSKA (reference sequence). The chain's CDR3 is CSAQTDRNTEAFS. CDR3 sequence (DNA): TGCAGTGCTCAGACAGACAGGAACACTGAAGCTTTCTCT.

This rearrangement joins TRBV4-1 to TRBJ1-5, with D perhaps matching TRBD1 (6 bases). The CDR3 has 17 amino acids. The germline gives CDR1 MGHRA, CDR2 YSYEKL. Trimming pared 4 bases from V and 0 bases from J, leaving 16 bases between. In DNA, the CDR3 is TGCGCCAGCAGCCCCTCGGGACAACTAGATAGCAATCAGCCCCAGCATTTT. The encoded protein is CASSPSGQLDSNQPQHF.

CDR3 in amino acids: CATSTSGLAWNTGELFF. CDR3 DNA: TGTGCCACCAGCACCTCTGGACTAGCTTGGAACACCGGGGAGCTGTTTTTT. The genes are TRBV15 and TRBJ2-2; TRBD2 matches at 8 bases. Unmatched junction bases numbered 8, after V lost 4 bases and J lost 1 base. There are 17 residues in the CDR3. CDR1 and CDR2 from the germline V gene are LNHNV and YYDKDF (reference sequence).

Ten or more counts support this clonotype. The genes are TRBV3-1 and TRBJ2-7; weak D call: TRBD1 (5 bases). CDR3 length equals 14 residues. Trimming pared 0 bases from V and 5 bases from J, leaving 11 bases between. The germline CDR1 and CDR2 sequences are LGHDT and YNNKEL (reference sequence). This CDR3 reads CASSQEWSGNEQYF. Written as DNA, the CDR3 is TGTGCCAGCAGCCAAGAGTGGTCAGGGAACGAGCAGTACTTC.

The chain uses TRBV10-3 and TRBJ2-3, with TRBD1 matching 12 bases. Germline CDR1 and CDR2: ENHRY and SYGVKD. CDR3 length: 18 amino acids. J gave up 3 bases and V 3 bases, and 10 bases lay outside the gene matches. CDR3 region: CAISDRTGTGGGTDTQYF. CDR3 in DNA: TGTGCCATCAGTGATCGCACTGGGACAGGGGGCGGGACAGATACGCAGTATTTT.

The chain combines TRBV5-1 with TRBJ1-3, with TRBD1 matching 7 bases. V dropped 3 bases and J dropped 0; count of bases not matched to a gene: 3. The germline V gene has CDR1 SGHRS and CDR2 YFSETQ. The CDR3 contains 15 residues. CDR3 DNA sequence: TGCGCCAGCAGCTCGGGGGACAGCTCTGGAAACACCATATATTTT. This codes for CASSSGDSSGNTIYF.

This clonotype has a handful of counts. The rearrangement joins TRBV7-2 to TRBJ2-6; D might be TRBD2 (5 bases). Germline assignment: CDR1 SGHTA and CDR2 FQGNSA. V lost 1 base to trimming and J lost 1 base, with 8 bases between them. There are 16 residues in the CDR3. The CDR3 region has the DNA TGTGCCAGCAGCTTAGGGAGGTTTTCTGGGGCCAACGTCCTGACTTTC. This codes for CASSLGRFSGANVLTF.

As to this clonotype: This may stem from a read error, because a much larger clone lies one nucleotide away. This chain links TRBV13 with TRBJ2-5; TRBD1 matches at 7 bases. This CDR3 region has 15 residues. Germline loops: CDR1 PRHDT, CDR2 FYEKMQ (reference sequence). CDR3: CAGSTRTGVGVTQYF. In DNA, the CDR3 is TGTGCCGGCAGCACCCGGACAGGCGTTGGGGTGACCCAGTACTTC.

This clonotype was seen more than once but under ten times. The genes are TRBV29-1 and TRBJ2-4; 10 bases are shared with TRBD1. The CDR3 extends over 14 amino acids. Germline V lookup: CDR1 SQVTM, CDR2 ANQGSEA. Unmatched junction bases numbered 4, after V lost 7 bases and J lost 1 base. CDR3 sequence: CSARTGGAKNIQYF. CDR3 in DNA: TGCAGCGCCCGGACAGGGGGGGCCAAAAACATTCAGTACTTC.

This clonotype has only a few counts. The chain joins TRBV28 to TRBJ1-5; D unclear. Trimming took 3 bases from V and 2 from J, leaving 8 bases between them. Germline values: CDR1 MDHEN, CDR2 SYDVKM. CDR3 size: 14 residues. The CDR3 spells CASSLVGRNQPQHF. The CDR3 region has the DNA TGTGCCAGCAGTTTGGTTGGTCGCAATCAGCCCCAGCATTTT.

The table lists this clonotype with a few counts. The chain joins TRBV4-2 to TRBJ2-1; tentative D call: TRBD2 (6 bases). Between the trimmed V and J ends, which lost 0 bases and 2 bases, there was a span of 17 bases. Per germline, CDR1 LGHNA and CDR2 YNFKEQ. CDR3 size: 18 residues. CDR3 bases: TGTGCCAGCAGCCAAGAAGACTTAGCGGCCTCGCCCTACAATGAGCAGTTCTTC. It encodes CASSQEDLAASPYNEQFF.

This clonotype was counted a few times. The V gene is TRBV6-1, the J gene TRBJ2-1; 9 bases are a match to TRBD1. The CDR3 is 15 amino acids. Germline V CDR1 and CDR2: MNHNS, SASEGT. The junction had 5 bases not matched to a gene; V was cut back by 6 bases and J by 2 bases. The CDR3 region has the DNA TGTGCCAGCAGCCACCACAGGGGGCCCTACAATGAGCAGTTCTTC. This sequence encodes CASSHHRGPYNEQFF.

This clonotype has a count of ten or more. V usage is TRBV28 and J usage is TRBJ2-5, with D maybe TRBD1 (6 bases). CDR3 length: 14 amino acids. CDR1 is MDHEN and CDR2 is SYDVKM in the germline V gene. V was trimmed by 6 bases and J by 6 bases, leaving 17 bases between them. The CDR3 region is CASSWTALVQTQYF. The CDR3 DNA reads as TGTGCCAGCAGCTGGACAGCTCTCGTACAGACCCAGTACTTC.

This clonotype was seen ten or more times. The CDR3 loop reads CASSSLQVRPMSNEQFF. DNA for the CDR3: TGTGCCAGCAGTTCCCTACAGGTACGGCCGATGTCCAATGAGCAGTTCTTC. The V call is TRBV27, the J call TRBJ2-1; D might be TRBD1 (5 bases). CDR1 is MNHEY, CDR2 SMNVEV, per germline (reference sequence). The V end lost 4 bases, the J end lost 6 bases, and 22 bases lay between the germline ends. The CDR3 consists of 17 residues.

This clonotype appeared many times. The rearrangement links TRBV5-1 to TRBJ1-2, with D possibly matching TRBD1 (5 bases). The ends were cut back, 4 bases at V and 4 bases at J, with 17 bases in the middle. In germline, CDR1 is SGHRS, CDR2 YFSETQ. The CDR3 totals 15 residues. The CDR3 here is CASSPDPIGGYGYTF. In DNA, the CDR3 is TGCGCCAGCAGCCCCGACCCCATCGGGGGCTATGGCTACACCTTC.

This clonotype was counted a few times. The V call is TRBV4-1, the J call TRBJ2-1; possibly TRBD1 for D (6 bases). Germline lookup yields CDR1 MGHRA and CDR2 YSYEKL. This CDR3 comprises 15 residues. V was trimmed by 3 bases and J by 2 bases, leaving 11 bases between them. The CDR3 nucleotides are TGCGCCAGCAGCCAGCTCGGGACAACCTACAATGAGCAGTTCTTC. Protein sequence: CASSQLGTTYNEQFF.

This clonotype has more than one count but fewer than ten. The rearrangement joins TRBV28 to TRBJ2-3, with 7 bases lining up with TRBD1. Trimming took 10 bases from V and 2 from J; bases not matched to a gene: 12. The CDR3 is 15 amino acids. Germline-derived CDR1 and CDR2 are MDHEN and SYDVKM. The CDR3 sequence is CATNPQGRHTDTQYF. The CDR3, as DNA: TGTGCCACCAATCCACAGGGGCGACACACAGATACGCAGTATTTT.

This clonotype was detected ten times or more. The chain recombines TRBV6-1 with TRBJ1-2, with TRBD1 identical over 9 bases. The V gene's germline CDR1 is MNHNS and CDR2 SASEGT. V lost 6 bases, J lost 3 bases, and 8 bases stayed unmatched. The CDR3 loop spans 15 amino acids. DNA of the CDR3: TGTGCCAGCAGCGTCGGGGACAGGGAAGACTATGGCTACACCTTC. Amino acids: CASSVGDREDYGYTF.

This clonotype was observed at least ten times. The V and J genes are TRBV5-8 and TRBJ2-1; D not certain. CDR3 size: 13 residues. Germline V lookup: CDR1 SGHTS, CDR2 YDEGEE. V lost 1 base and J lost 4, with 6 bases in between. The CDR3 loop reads CASSLNGYNEQFF. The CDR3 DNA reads TGTGCCAGCAGCTTGAACGGGTACAATGAGCAGTTCTTC.

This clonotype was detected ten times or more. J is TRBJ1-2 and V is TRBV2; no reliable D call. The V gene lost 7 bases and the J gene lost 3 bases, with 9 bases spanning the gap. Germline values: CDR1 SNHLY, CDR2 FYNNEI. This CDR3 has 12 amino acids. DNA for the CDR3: TGTGCCAGCACCGTTCGGGACTATGGCTACACCTTC. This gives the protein CASTVRDYGYTF.

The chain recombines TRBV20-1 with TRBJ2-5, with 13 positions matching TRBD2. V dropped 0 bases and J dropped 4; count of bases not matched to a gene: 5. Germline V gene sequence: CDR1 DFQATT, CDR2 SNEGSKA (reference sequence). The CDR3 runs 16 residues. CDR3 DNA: TGCAGTGCTAGAGATGTCACTAGCGGGAGGGGAGAGACCCAGTACTTC. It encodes CSARDVTSGRGETQYF.

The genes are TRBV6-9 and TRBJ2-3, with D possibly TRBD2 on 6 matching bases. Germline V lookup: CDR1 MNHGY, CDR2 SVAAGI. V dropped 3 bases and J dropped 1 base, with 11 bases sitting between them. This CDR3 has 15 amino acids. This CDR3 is CASSYGPSGTDTQYF. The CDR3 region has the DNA TGTGCCAGCAGTTACGGTCCTAGCGGCACAGATACGCAGTATTTT.

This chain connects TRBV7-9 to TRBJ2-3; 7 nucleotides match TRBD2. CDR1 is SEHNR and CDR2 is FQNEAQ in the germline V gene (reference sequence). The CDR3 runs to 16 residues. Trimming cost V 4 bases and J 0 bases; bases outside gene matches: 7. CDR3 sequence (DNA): TGTGCCAGCAGCTCAAAGCGGGGCCCTAGCACAGATACGCAGTATTTT. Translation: CASSSKRGPSTDTQYF.

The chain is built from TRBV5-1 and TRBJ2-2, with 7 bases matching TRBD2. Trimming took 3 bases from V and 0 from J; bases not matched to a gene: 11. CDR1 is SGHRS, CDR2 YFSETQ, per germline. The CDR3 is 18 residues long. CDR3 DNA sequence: TGCGCCAGCAGCTCGGGACCAGCGGGAAAGGCGAACACCGGGGAGCTGTTTTTT. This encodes CASSSGPAGKANTGELFF.

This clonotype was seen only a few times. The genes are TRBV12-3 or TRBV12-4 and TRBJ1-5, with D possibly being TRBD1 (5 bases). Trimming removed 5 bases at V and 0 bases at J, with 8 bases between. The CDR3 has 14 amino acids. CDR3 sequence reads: CASSRQYSNQPQHF. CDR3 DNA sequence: TGTGCCAGCAGTCGACAGTATAGCAATCAGCCCCAGCATTTT.